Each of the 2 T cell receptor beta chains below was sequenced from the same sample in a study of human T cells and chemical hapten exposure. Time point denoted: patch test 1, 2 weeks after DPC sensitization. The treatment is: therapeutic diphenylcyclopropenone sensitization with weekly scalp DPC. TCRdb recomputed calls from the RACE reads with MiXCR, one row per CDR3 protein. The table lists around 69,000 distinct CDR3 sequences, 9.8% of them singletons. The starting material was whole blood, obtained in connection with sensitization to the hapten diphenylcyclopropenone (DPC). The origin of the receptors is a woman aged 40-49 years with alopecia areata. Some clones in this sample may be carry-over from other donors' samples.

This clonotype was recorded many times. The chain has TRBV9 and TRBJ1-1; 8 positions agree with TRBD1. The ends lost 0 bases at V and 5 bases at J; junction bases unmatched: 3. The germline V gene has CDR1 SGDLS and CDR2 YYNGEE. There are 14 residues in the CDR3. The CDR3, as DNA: TGTGCCAGCAGCGTAGGCGGACAGGGAACTGAAGCTTTCTTT. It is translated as CASSVGGQGTEAFF.

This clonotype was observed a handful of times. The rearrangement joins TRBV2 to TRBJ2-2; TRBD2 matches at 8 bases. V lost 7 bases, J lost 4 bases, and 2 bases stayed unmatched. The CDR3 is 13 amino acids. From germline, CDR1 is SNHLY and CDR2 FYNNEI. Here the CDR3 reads CASNGGGTGELFF. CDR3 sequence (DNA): TGTGCCAGCAACGGGGGGGGCACCGGGGAGCTGTTTTTT. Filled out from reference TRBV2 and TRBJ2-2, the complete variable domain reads EPEVTQTPSHQVTQMGQEVILRCVPISNHLYFYWYRQILGQKVEFLVSFYNNEISEKSEIFDDQFSVERPDGSNFTLKIRSTKLEDSAMYFCASNGGGTGELFFGEGSRLTVL.